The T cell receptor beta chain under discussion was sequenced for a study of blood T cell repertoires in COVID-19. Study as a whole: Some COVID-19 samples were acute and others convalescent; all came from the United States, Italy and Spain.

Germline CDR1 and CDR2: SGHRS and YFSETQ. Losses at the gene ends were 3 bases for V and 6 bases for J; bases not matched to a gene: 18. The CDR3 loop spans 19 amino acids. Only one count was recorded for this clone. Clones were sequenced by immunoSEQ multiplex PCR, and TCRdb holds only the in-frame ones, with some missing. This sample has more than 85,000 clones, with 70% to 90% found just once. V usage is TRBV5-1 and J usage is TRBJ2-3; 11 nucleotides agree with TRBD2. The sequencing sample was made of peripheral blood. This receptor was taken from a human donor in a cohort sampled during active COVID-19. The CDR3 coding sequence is TGCGCCAGCAGCTCCCTCGGGGGAAAGCTAGCGGGAGGTAGGGATACGCAGTATTTT. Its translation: CASSSLGGKLAGGRDTQYF.